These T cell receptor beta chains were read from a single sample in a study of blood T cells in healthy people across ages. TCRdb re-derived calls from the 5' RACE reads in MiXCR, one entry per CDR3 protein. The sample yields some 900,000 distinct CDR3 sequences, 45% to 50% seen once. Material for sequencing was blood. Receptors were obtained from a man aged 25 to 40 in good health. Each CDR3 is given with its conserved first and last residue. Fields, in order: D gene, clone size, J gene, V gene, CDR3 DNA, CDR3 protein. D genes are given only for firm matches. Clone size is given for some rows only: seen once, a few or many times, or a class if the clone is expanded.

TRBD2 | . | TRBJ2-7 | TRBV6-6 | TGTGCCAGCAGTTACGAGGCGGGGGGACCCTACGAGCAGTACTTC | CASSYEAGGPYEQYF
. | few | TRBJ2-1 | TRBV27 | TGTGCCAGCAGTGTCGCGAGCGGTAGCTCCTACAATGAGCAGTTCTTC | CASSVASGSSYNEQFF
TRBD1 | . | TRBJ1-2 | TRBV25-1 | TGTGCCAGCAGTGGACAGGGTTGGTATGGCTACACCTTC | CASSGQGWYGYTF
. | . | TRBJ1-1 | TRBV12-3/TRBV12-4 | TGTGCCAGCAGTTTAGGGTGGGGTAACACTGAAGCTTTCTTT | CASSLGWGNTEAFF
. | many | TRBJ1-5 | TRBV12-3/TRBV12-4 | TGTGCCAGCAGTCCCCAAGGAGGGGGGAATCAGCCCCAGCATTTT | CASSPQGGGNQPQHF
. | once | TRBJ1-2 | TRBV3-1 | TGTGCCGGCAGCCAACACATGCGGGCAGATGGCTACACCTTC | CAGSQHMRADGYTF
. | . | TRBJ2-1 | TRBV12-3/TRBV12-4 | TGTGCCAGCAGTTTAGGAGGGGGGCGAATCAATGAGCAGTTCTTC | CASSLGGGRINEQFF
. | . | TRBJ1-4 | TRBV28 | TGTGCCGTCCAGAGTGCAACTAATGAAAAACTGTTTTTT | CAVQSATNEKLFF
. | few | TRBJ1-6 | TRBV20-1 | TGCAGTGGCACCCAGGGAGTCGGTTCACCCCTCCACTTT | CSGTQGVGSPLHF
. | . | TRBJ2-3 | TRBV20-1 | TGCAGTGCCATCAGGGGCGCCAGTCGCACAGATACGCAGTATTTT | CSAIRGASRTDTQYF
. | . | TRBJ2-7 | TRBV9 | TGTGCCAGCAGCGTAGAGGGTCTGGGCGAGCAGTACTTC | CASSVEGLGEQYF
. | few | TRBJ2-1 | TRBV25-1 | TGTGCCAGCAGTGAAGGGAACTACAATGAGCAGTTCTTC | CASSEGNYNEQFF
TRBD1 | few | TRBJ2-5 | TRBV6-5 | TGTGCCAGCAGTTACTCGGTACAGGGGAAGGGTGAGCAGTACTTC | CASSYSVQGKGEQYF
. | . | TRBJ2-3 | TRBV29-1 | TGCAGCGTTGGCCGGGGGATCACGGATACGCAGTATTTT | CSVGRGITDTQYF
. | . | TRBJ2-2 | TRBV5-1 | TGCGCCAGCAGCCTGATTCCGACAGGATCTAGCACGAACACCGGGGAGCTGTTTTTT | CASSLIPTGSSTNTGELFF
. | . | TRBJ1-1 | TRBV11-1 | TGTGCCAGCCAGGTACGAGGTACTCACACTGAAGCTTTCTTT | CASQVRGTHTEAFF
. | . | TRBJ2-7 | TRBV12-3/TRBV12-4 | TGTGCCAGCAGCCCTTTAGCGGCCCCCTACGAGCAGTACTTC | CASSPLAAPYEQYF
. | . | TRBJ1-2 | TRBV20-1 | TGCAGTGCCATGCGGACAGAAAACTATGGCTACACCTTC | CSAMRTENYGYTF
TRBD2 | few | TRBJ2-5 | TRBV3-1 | TGTGCCAGCAGCCAAGATCCCGGACTAGTGGAGACCCAGTACTTC | CASSQDPGLVETQYF
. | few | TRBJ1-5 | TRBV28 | TGTGCCCTTCAGGGCGGCGTCAATCAGCCCCAGCATTTT | CALQGGVNQPQHF
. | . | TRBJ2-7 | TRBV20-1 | TGCAGTGCTCTACCTAGGGGGTTCTACGAGCAGTACTTC | CSALPRGFYEQYF
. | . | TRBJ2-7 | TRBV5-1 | TGCGCCAGCAGCAATCCCCGCAGCGAGCAGTACTTC | CASSNPRSEQYF
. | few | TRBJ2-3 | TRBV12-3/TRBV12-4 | TGTGCCAGCACCATCACAATGGCCGGCACGCAGTATTTT | CASTITMAGTQYF
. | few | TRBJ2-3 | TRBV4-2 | TGTGCCAGCAGCCAAGATTGGCCTAGCGGCACAGATACGCAGTATTTT | CASSQDWPSGTDTQYF
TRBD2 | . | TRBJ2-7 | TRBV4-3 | TGCGCCAGCAGCCAAGAACTAGCGGTCTCCAACGAGCAGTACTTC | CASSQELAVSNEQYF
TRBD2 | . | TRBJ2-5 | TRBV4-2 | TGTGCCAGCAGCCAGACCGGGACTAGCGGGGGCAAGGAGACCCAGTACTTC | CASSQTGTSGGKETQYF
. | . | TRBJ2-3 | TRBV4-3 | TGCGCCAGCAGCCAAGAAGGGAATACGCAGTATTTT | CASSQEGNTQYF
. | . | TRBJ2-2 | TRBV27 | TGTGCCAGCAGTTTATCCTTTTCGAACACCGGGGAGCTGTTTTTT | CASSLSFSNTGELFF
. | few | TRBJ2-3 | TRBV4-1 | TGCGCCAGCAGCCAAGTTTGGGGGTCTAGAACAGATACGCAGTATTTT | CASSQVWGSRTDTQYF
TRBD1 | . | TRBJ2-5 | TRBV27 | TGTGCCAGCAGTTTAGTGCTGGACAGGGGACAAGAGACCCAGTACTTC | CASSLVLDRGQETQYF
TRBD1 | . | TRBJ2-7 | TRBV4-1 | TGCGCCAGCAGCCAAGCGGACAGGAATGTCTACGAGCAGTACTTC | CASSQADRNVYEQYF
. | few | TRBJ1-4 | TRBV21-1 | TGTGCCAGCAGCAAAGGACAGGGTGAAAAACTGTTTTTT | CASSKGQGEKLFF
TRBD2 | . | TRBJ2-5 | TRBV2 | TGTGCCAGCAAAGTAGGGCTAGCGGGCCAAGAGACCCAGTACTTC | CASKVGLAGQETQYF
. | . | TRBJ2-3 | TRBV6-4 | TGTGCCAGCAGTGACGACGGGGGTAACACAGATACGCAGTATTTT | CASSDDGGNTDTQYF
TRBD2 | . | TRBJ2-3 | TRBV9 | TGTGCCAGCAGCGCGGCCATACCGGGACTAGCGGGGCATAAGACAGATACGCAGTATTTT | CASSAAIPGLAGHKTDTQYF
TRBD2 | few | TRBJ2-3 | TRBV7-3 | TGTGCCAGCAGCTTAGACGGGACTAGCGGAACCACAGATACGCAGTATTTT | CASSLDGTSGTTDTQYF
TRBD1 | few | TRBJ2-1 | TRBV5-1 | TGCGCCAGCAGCTCGGGGACAGGTCTCTCCTACAATGAGCAGTTCTTC | CASSSGTGLSYNEQFF
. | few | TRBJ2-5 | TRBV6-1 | TGTGCCAGCAGGAACCGGGCCCCCATCTTCACCCAGTACTTC | CASRNRAPIFTQYF
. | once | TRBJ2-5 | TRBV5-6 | TGTGCCAGCAGCTTGATTCATACTAGAGTAGATGAGACCCAGTACTTC | CASSLIHTRVDETQYF
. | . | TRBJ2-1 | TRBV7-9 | TGTGCCAGCAGCTTAGGATCTTCGGGTTCTGAGCAGTTCTTC | CASSLGSSGSEQFF
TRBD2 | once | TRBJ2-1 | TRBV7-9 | TGTGCCAGCAGCTTACCTGAAGCGGGGGGCTCCTACAATGAGCAGTTCTTC | CASSLPEAGGSYNEQFF
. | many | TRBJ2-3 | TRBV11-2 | TGTGCCAGCAGCCGGTGGTCCGGACACCAAAACACAGATACGCAGTATTTT | CASSRWSGHQNTDTQYF
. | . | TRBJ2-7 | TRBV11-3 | TGTGCCAGCAGCCCGCAGGGAAAAGCGTGGTACGAGCAGTACTTC | CASSPQGKAWYEQYF
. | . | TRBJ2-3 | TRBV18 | TGTGCCAGCTCATTACGACCCGGGGCCACAGATACGCAGTATTTT | CASSLRPGATDTQYF
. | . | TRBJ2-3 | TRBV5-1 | TGCGCCAGCAGGGATGGGGACGCCAATACAGATACGCAGTATTTT | CASRDGDANTDTQYF
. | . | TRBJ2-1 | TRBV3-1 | TGTGCCAGCAGCCAAGATGCAGGGAGTCGCAGTGAGCAGTTCTTC | CASSQDAGSRSEQFF
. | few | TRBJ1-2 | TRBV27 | TGTGCCAGCAGACCTGAGTGGGAGGACGAGAACTATGGCTACACCTTC | CASRPEWEDENYGYTF